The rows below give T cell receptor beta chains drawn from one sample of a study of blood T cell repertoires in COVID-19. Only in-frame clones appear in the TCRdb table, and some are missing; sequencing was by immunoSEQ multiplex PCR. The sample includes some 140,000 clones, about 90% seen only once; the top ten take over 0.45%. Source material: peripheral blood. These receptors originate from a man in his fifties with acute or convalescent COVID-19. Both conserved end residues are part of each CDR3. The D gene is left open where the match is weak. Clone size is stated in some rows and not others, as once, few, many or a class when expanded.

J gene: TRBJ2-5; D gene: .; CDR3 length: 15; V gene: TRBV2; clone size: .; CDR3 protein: CASSAETAVGETQYF; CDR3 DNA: TGTGCCAGCAGTGCCGAGACTGCTGTTGGAGAGACCCAGTACTTC
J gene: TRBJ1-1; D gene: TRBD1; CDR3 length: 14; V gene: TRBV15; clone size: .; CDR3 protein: CATRLRTGGTEAFF; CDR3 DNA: TGTGCCACCCGTCTGAGGACAGGGGGTACTGAAGCTTTCTTT
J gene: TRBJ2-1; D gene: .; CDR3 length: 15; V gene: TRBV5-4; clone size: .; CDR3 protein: CASSLDGSPYNEQFF; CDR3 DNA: TGTGCCAGCAGCTTGGACGGGAGCCCCTACAATGAGCAGTTCTTC
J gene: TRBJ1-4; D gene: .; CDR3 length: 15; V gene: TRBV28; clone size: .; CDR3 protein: CASRETGREWEKLFF; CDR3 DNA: TGTGCCAGCAGAGAAACAGGGAGGGAGTGGGAAAAACTGTTTTTT
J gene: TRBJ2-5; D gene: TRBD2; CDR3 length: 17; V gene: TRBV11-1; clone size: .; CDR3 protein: CASSLASAGAGQETQYF; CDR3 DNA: TGTGCCAGCAGCTTAGCGTCAGCGGGAGCGGGTCAAGAGACCCAGTACTTC
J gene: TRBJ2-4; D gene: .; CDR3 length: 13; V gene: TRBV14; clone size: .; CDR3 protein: CASSHLAKNIQYF; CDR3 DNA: TGTGCCAGCAGCCATCTAGCCAAAAACATTCAGTACTTC
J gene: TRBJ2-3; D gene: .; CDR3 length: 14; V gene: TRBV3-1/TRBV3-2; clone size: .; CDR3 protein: CASSQSGSTDTQYF; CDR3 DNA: TGTGCCAGCAGCCAATCGGGTTCAACAGATACGCAGTATTTT
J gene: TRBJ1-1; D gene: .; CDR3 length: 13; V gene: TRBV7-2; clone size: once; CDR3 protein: CASSFTLRTEAFF; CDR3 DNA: TGTGCCAGCAGCTTCACCCTGCGCACTGAAGCTTTCTTT
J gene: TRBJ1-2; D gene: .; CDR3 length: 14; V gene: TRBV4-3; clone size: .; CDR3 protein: CASSQRGDGYGYTF; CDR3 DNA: TGCGCCAGCAGCCAACGGGGAGATGGGTATGGCTACACCTTC
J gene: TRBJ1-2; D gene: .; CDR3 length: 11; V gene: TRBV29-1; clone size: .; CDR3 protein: CSVHIRGGYTF; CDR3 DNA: TGCAGCGTTCACATCCGAGGGGGCTACACCTTC
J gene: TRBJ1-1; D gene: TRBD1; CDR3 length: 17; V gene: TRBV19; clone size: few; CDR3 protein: CASSDRDRGVVRTEAFF; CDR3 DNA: TGTGCCAGTAGCGACCGGGACAGGGGAGTCGTGCGCACTGAAGCTTTCTTT
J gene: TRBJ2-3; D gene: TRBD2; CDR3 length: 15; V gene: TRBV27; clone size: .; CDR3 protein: CASSELAGGTDTQYF; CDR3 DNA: TGTGCCAGCAGTGAACTAGCGGGAGGCACAGATACGCAGTATTTT
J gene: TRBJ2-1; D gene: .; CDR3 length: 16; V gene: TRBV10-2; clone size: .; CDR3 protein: CASSEQLVREYNEQFF; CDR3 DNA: TGCGCCAGCAGTGAGCAGCTAGTTCGGGAATACAATGAGCAGTTCTTC
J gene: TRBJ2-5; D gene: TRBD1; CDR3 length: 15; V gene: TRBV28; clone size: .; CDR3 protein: CASSFRTGGWETQYF; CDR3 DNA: TGTGCCAGCAGTTTCAGGACAGGGGGCTGGGAGACCCAGTACTTC
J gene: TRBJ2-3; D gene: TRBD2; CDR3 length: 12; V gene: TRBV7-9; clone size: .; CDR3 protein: CASKRGTDTQYF; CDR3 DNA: TGTGCCAGTAAGCGGGGTACAGATACGCAGTATTTT
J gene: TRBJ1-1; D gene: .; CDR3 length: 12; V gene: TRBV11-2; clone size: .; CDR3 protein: CASSYQGSRGFF; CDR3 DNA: TGTGCCAGCAGCTATCAGGGATCTAGGGGTTTCTTT
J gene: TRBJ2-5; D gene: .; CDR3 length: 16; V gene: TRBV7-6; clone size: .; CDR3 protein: CASSPTGSTVQETQYF; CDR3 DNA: TGTGCCAGCAGCCCCACGGGTAGTACGGTTCAAGAGACCCAGTACTTC
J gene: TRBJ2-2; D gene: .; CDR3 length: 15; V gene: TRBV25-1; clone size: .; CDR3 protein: CASSLQGANTGELFF; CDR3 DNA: TGTGCCAGCAGTTTGCAAGGGGCGAACACCGGGGAGCTGTTTTTT
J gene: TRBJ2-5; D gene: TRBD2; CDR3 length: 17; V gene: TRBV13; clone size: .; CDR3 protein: CASSLVGLAGVQETQYF; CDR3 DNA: TGTGCCAGCAGCTTAGTGGGACTAGCGGGGGTCCAAGAGACCCAGTACTTC
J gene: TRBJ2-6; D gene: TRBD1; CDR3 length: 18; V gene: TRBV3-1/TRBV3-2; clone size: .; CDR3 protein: CASSPPGTGYAGANVLTF; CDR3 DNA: TGTGCCAGCAGCCCCCCCGGGACAGGGTACGCTGGGGCCAACGTCCTGACTTTC
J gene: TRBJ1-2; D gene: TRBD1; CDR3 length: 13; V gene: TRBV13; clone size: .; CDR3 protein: CASSSNDRDGYTF; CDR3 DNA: TGTGCCAGCAGCTCAAACGACAGGGATGGCTACACCTTC
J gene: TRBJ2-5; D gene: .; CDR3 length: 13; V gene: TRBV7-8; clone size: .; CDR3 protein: CASRGGRQETQYF; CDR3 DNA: TGTGCCAGCAGGGGGGGTCGCCAAGAGACCCAGTACTTC
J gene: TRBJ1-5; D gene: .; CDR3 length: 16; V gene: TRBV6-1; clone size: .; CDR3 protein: CASSEARSGAAQPQHF; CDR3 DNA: TGTGCCAGCAGTGAAGCTCGTAGCGGGGCGGCTCAGCCCCAGCATTTT
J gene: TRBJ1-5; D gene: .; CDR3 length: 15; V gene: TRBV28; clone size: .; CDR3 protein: CASSLGGAGNQPQHF; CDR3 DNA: TGTGCCAGCAGTTTGGGGGGGGCTGGCAATCAGCCCCAGCATTTT
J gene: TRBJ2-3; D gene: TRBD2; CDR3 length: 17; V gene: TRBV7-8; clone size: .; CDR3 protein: CASSLVFGLGATDTQYF; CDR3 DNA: TGTGCCAGCAGCTTAGTTTTCGGACTAGGGGCCACAGATACGCAGTATTTT
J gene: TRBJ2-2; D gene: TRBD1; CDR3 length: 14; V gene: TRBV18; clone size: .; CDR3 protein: CASSPRQGTGELFF; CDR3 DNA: TGTGCCAGCTCACCACGACAGGGAACCGGGGAGCTGTTTTTT
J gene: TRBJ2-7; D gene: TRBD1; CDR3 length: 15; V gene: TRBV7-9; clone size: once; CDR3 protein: CASSSKPGGGYEQYF; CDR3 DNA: TGTGCCAGCAGCTCCAAACCAGGGGGTGGGTACGAGCAGTACTTC
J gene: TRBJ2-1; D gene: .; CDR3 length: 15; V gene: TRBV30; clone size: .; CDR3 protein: CAWIRWSRRENEQFF; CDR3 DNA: TGTGCCTGGATCCGGTGGAGCAGAAGGGAGAATGAGCAGTTCTTC
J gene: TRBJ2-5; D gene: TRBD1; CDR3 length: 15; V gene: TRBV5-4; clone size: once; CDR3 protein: CASRQGQGHQETQYF; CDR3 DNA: TGTGCCAGCAGGCAGGGACAGGGCCACCAAGAGACCCAGTACTTC
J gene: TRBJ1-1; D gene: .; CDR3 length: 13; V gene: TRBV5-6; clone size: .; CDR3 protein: CASSLQGGTEAFF; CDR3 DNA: TGTGCCAGCAGCTTGCAGGGTGGGACTGAAGCTTTCTTT
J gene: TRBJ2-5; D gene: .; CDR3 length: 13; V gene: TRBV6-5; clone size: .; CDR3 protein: CASSYDSQETQYF; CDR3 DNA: TGTGCCAGCAGTTACGACAGCCAAGAGACCCAGTACTTC
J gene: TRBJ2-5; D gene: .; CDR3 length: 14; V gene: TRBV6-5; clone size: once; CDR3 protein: CASSSDSSKETQYF; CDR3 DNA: TGTGCCAGCAGCTCGGACAGTAGTAAAGAGACCCAGTACTTC
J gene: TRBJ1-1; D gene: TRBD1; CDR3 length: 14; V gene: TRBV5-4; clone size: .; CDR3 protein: CASSLPGTVLEAFF; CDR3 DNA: TGTGCCAGCAGCTTACCCGGGACAGTTCTTGAAGCTTTCTTT
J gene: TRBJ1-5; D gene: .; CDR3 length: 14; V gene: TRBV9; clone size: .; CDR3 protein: CASSETGSNQPQHF; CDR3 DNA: TGTGCCAGCAGCGAGACAGGAAGCAATCAGCCCCAGCATTTT
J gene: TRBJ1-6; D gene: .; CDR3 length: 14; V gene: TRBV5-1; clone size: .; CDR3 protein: CASSLGQPNSPLHF; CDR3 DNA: TGCGCCAGCAGCTTGGGACAGCCCAATTCACCCCTCCACTTT
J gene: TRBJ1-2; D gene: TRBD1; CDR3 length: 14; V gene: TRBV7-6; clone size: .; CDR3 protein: CASSPGQGDYGYTF; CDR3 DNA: TGTGCCAGCAGCCCCGGACAGGGGGACTATGGCTACACCTTC
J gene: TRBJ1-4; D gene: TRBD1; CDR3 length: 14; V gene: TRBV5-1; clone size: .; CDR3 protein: CASCPTGNNEKLFF; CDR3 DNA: TGCGCCAGCTGTCCGACAGGGAACAATGAAAAACTGTTTTTT
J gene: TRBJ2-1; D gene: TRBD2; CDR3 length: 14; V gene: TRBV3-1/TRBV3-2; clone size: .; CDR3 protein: CASSRLAGGGEQFF; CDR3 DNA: TGTGCCAGCAGTCGGTTAGCGGGAGGGGGTGAGCAGTTCTTC
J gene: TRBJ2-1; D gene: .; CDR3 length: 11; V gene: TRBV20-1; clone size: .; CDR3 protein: CSASDYDEQFF; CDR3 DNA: TGCAGTGCTAGTGACTACGATGAGCAGTTCTTC
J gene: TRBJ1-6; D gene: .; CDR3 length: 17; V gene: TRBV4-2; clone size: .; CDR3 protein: CASSQTFGRLGGSPLHF; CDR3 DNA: TGTGCCAGCAGCCAGACATTTGGACGGCTCGGGGGTTCACCCCTCCACTTT
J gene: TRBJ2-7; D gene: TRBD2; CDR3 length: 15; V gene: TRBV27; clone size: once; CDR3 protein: CASSLLGGRALEQYF; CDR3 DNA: TGTGCCAGCAGTTTATTGGGCGGGAGGGCCCTTGAGCAGTACTTC
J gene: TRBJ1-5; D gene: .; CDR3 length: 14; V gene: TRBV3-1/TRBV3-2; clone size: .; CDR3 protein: CASSQGGANQPQHF; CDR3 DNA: TGTGCCAGCAGCCAAGGTGGGGCCAATCAGCCCCAGCATTTT
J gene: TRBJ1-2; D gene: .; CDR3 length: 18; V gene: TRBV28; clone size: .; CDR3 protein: CASSTIRGTERAPYGYTF; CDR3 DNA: TGTGCCAGCAGTACTATTCGGGGTACAGAGCGGGCTCCCTATGGCTACACCTTC
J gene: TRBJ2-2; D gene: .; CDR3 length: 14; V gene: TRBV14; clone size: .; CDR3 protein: CASSQRLVTGELFF; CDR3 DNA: TGTGCCAGCAGCCAACGGCTAGTCACCGGGGAGCTGTTTTTT
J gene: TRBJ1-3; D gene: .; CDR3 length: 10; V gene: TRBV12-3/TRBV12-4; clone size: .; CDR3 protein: CASSFDTIYF; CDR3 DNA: TGTGCCAGCAGTTTCGACACCATATATTTT
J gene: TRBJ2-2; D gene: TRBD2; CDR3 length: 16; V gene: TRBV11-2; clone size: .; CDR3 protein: CASSLFSGRVGGELFF; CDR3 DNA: TGTGCCAGCAGCTTATTCAGCGGGAGGGTTGGCGGGGAGCTGTTTTTT
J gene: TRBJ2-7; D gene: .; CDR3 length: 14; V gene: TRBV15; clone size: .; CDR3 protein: CATSRGGTSYEQYF; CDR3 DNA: TGTGCCACCAGCAGAGGTGGCACCTCCTACGAGCAGTACTTC
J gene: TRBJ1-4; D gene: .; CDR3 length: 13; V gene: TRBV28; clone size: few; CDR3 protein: CASSFVQEEKLFF; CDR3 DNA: TGTGCCAGCAGTTTTGTACAGGAAGAAAAACTGTTTTTT
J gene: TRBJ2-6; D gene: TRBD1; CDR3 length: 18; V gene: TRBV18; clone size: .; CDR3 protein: CASSGSGQGFTGANVLTF; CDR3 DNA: TGTGCCAGCTCAGGGTCCGGACAGGGCTTCACTGGGGCCAACGTCCTGACTTTC
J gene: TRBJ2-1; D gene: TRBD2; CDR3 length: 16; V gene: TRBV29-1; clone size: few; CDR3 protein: CSVAIPGLAVYNEQFF; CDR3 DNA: TGCAGCGTCGCGATCCCGGGACTAGCAGTATACAATGAGCAGTTCTTC
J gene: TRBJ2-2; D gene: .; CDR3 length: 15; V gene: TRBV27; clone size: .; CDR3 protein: CASSRVDKNTGELFF; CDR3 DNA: TGTGCCAGCAGTCGGGTGGACAAAAATACCGGGGAGCTGTTTTTT
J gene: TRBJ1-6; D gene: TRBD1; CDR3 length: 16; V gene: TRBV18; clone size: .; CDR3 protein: CASSPGGTALNSPLHF; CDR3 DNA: TGTGCCAGCTCACCAGGCGGGACAGCCTTAAATTCACCCCTCCACTTT
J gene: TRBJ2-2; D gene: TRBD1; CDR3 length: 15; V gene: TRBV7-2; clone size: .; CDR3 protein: CASSLGQGRTGELFF; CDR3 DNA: TGTGCCAGCAGTCTTGGACAGGGGCGGACCGGGGAGCTGTTTTTT
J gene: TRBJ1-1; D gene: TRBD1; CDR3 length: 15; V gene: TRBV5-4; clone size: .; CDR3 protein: CASSLGTGSDTEAFF; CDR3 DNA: TGTGCCAGCAGCTTGGGGACAGGGAGTGACACTGAAGCTTTCTTT